This TCR beta chain stems from a study of CD8+ T cells in alopecia areata. CDR3 length equals 14 residues. Separation by sorting yielded CD4+ and CD8+ T cells from PBMCs. Findings of the study overall: Resident alphabeta T cells of normal skin are also sequenced in scalp samples. Clonality exceeded that of normal scalp in lesional scalp, most notably in alopecia totalis/universalis. Compared with mice, patients displayed less clear TCR sharing, possibly for HLA-related reasons.

In each case, RNA was isolated and then reverse transcribed into cDNA as the sequencing template. Repertoires were generated with immunoSEQ multiplex PCR, while TCRdb's copy carries only in-frame clones and drops some. The sample contains about 200,000 clones, approximately 53% of which appear only once. Concerning this clone: Its antigen remains unidentified.

Sequencing was done on a sample of CD8+ T cells sorted from blood. The sequence derives from a human donor in good health. V usage is TRBV21-1 and J usage is TRBJ1-2; the table gives TRBD1 as D, unverified against the DNA. TRBV21-1 corresponds to a pseudogene. The CDR3 region has the DNA TGTGCCAGCAGCATTCAGGGGGCTGACTATGGCTACACCTTC. This encodes CASSIQGADYGYTF.